The 13 T cell receptor beta chains given below trace back to one sample, sequenced in a study of technical replicates of blood from a handful of donors. Assay used: immunoSEQ multiplex PCR; TCRdb lists only in-frame clones, some missing. The table lists roughly 16,000 clones, about 83% of them singletons. Sample: PBMCs. Receptors originate from a human donor in good health.

The chain uses TRBV30 and TRBJ1-5; tentatively, D is TRBD1 (5 bases). The CDR3 has 16 amino acids. Germline V gives CDR1 GTSNPN, CDR2 SVGIG (reference sequence). Trimming pared 4 bases from V and 2 bases from J, leaving 18 bases between. CDR3 nucleotides: TGTGCCTGGACCCCTGGGGGAGGGGAAGGCAATCAGCCCCAGCATTTT. It specifies CAWTPGGGEGNQPQHF.

The chain is built from TRBV6-6 and TRBJ2-5, with 7 bases that match TRBD2. Germline CDR1 MNHNY, CDR2 SVGAGI (reference sequence). This CDR3 region has 16 residues. After removal of 0 bases from V and 6 bases from J, the junction contained 10 bases not matched to a gene. The CDR3 sequence: CASSYSISGGRKTQYF. In nucleotides, the CDR3 is TGTGCCAGCAGTTACTCGATTTCGGGGGGTAGGAAGACCCAGTACTTC.

J is TRBJ2-1 and V is TRBV18; possibly TRBD2 for D (6 bases). Germline lookup yields CDR1 KGHSH and CDR2 LQKENI. V was shortened by 0 bases and J by 8 bases, with 8 bases between the two germline ends. CDR3 length equals 13 residues. CDR3 sequence reads: CASSPPASDEQFF. The CDR3 nucleotides read TGTGCCAGCTCACCACCGGCTAGCGATGAGCAGTTCTTC. The full variable domain, rest sourced from reference TRBV18 and TRBJ2-1, is NAGVMQNPRHLVRRRGQEARLRCSPMKGHSHVYWYRQLPEEGLKFMVYLQKENIIDESGMPKERFSAEFPKEGPSILRIQQVVRGDSAAYFCASSPPASDEQFFGPGTRLTVL.

This clone was seen a single time. This chain uses TRBV5-1 with TRBJ2-1; tentative D call: TRBD2 (6 bases). The CDR3 runs to 14 residues. Germline assignment: CDR1 SGHRS and CDR2 YFSETQ. Trimming shortened V by 4 bases and J by 3 bases, and 11 bases separated the two germline ends. CDR3 nucleotide sequence: TGCGCCAGCAGCCATAGCGGAGGCTACAATGAGCAGTTCTTC. Its translation is CASSHSGGYNEQFF.

The chain employs TRBV10-1 and TRBJ2-3, with D uncertain. CDR1 is WNHNN and CDR2 is SYGVQD in the germline V gene (reference sequence). The CDR3 consists of 15 residues. Trimming cost V 0 bases and J 2 bases, with 9 bases left between them. The CDR3, as DNA: TGCGCCAGCAGTGAGTCGGCAGCGCACACAGATACGCAGTATTTT. Translated, it gives CASSESAAHTDTQYF.

This chain connects TRBV6-1 to TRBJ2-1; weak D call: TRBD2 (6 bases). The CDR3 has 13 amino acids. Germline CDR1 is MNHNS and CDR2 is SASEGT. V lost 2 bases and J 13 bases, leaving 15 bases between the germline ends. The CDR3 is CASSEPPEGIQFF. The DNA of the CDR3 is TGTGCCAGCAGTGAACCCCCGGAGGGGATTCAGTTCTTC.

This clone was recorded once. This sequence joins TRBV19 and TRBJ2-7, with a weak D call TRBD1 (6 bases). The CDR3 contains 12 residues. V was shortened by 10 bases and J by 3 bases, with 13 bases between the two germline ends. CDR1 and CDR2 from the germline V gene are LNHDA and SQIVND (reference sequence). CDR3 in amino acids: CATQGQLYEQYF. As DNA, the CDR3 is TGTGCCACTCAGGGACAACTCTACGAGCAGTACTTC.

The rearrangement joins TRBV27 to TRBJ2-5; D is uncertain. CDR1 MNHEY and CDR2 SMNVEV come from the germline V gene (reference sequence). V was cut by 5 bases and J by 1 base, with 11 bases left in between. This CDR3 has 14 amino acids. The CDR3 protein is CASSLMTSQETQYF. In DNA, the CDR3 is TGTGCCAGCAGTCTAATGACAAGCCAAGAGACCCAGTACTTC.

This clone was observed a few times. The rearrangement uses TRBV6-6 and TRBJ1-1; possible D gene TRBD1, 5 bases. Trimming cost V 11 bases and J 4 bases, with 17 bases left between them. Germline-derived CDR1 and CDR2 are MNHNY and SVGAGI (reference sequence). The CDR3 length is 13 residues. CDR3 protein: CAATQGLSTEAFF. In DNA form, the CDR3 reads TGTGCCGCGACCCAGGGTCTCAGCACTGAAGCTTTCTTT.

The V and J genes are TRBV11-2 and TRBJ2-5; 8 nucleotides agree with TRBD2. The V gene's germline CDR1 is SGHAT and CDR2 FQNNGV. The V gene end was trimmed by 0 bases and the J gene end by 4 bases; junction bases not matched to a gene: 1. The CDR3 loop spans 14 amino acids. The CDR3 DNA reads as TGTGCCAGCAGCTTAGATCGGGGGGGAGAGACCCAGTACTTC. Its translation: CASSLDRGGETQYF.

This clone was observed a single time. The rearrangement links TRBV27 to TRBJ2-1; no reliable D call. Germline V gives CDR1 MNHEY, CDR2 SMNVEV (reference sequence). CDR3 length: 14 residues. Trimming took off 0 bases at V and 7 bases at J, with 10 bases between the two ends. CDR3 DNA: TGTGCCAGCAGTTTATCGCGGAGTTTAAATGAGCAGTTCTTC. It yields the protein CASSLSRSLNEQFF.

J is TRBJ2-1 and V is TRBV7-9; 9 bases match TRBD2. The germline CDR1 and CDR2 sequences are SEHNR and FQNEAQ (reference sequence). CDR3 length: 15 residues. Trimming removed 4 bases from V and 2 bases from J; junction bases left unmatched: 3. CDR3 sequence (DNA): TGTGCCAGCAGCTCCCGACTAGCGGCCTACAATGAGCAGTTCTTC. Translation: CASSSRLAAYNEQFF.

The chain combines TRBV28 with TRBJ1-1, with TRBD1 as a possible D gene (5 bases). This CDR3 is 13 amino acids long. Germline assignment: CDR1 MDHEN and CDR2 SYDVKM. Trimming took 5 bases from V and 5 from J, leaving 12 bases between them. Here the CDR3 DNA reads TGTGCCAGCAGTCCCCCAGGGTTGACTGAAGCTTTCTTT. Translating gives CASSPPGLTEAFF. Drawing the rest from reference TRBV28 and TRBJ1-1, the complete variable domain is DVKVTQSSRYLVKRTGEKVFLECVQDMDHENMFWYRQDPGLGLRLIYFSYDVKMKEKGDIPEGYSVSREKKERFSLILESASTNQTSMYLCASSPPGLTEAFFGQGTRLTVV.